This T cell receptor beta chain stems from a study of blood T cell repertoires in COVID-19. Study context: From T cells, B-cell-depleted T cells, or PBMCs came the material, which was cDNA or gDNA.

Clones were sequenced by immunoSEQ multiplex PCR, and TCRdb holds only the in-frame ones, with some missing. The top ten clones hold more than 0.65% of a sample with fewer than 250,000 clones, roughly 91% of them seen once. The CDR3 sequence is 15 residues long. Germline V gene sequence: CDR1 WSHSY, CDR2 SAAADI. Trimming pared 5 bases from V and 0 bases from J, leaving 11 bases between. This chain connects TRBV10-2 to TRBJ1-3; D is perhaps TRBD1 (6 bases). This TCR was sampled from a man aged 30-40 years with COVID-19, enrolled during active disease. The sequenced material came from peripheral blood. The CDR3 loop reads CASSYDRSSGNTIYF. CDR3 bases: TGCGCCAGCAGTTACGACAGGAGCTCTGGAAACACCATATATTTT.